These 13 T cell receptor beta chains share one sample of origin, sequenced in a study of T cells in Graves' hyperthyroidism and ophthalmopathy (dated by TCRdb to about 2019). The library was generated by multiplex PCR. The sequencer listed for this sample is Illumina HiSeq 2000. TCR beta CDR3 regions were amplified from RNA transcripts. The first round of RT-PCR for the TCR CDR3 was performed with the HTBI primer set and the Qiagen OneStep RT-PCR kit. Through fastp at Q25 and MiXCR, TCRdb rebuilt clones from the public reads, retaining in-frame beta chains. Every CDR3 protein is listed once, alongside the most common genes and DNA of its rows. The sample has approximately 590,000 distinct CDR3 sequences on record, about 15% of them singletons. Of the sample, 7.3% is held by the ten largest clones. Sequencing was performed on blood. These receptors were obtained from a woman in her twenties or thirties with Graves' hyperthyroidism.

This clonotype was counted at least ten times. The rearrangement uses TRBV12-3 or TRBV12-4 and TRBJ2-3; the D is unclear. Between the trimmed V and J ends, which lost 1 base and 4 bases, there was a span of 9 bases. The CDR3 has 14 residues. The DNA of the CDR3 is TGTGCCAGCAGTTTAGGGTTTTCGGCAGATACGCAGTATTTT. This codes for CASSLGFSADTQYF.

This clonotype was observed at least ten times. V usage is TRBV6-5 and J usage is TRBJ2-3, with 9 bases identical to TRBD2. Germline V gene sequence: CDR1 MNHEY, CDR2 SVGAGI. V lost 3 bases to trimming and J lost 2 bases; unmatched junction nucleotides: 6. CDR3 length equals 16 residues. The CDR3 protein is CASSYRREGPTDTQYF. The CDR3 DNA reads TGTGCCAGCAGTTATAGGCGGGAGGGCCCCACAGATACGCAGTATTTT.

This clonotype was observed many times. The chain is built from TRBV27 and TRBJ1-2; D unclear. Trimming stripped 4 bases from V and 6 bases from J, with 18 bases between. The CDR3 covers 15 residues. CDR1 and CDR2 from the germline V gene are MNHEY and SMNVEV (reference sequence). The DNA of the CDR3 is TGTGCCAGCAGTTGGCCCTACCAGCGGAGGGATGGCTACACCTTC. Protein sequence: CASSWPYQRRDGYTF.

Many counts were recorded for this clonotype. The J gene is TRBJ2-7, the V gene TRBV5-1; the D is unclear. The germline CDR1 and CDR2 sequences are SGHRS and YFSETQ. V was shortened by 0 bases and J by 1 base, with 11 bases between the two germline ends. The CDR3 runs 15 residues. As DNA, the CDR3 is TGCGCCAGCAGCTTGGGCCCCGACGGATCCTACGAGCAGTACTTC. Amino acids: CASSLGPDGSYEQYF.

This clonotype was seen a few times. The CDR3 DNA reads TGTGCCAGCAGCTTAAGGGCGGCTAACTATGTTGGTGGCTACACCTTC. Amino acid sequence: CASSLRAANYVGGYTF. The V and J genes are TRBV7-9 and TRBJ1-2; D unclear. The CDR3 runs 16 residues. Between the trimmed V and J ends, which lost 2 bases and 7 bases, there was a span of 20 bases. Germline V gene lookup returns CDR1 SEHNR and CDR2 FQNEAQ (reference sequence).

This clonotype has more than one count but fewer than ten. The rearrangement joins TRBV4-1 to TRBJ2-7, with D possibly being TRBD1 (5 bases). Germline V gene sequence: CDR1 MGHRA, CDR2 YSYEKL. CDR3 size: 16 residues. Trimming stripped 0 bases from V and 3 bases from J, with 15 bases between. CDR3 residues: CASSQERPGPLYEQYF. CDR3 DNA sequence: TGCGCCAGCAGCCAAGAGCGGCCAGGGCCCCTCTACGAGCAGTACTTC.

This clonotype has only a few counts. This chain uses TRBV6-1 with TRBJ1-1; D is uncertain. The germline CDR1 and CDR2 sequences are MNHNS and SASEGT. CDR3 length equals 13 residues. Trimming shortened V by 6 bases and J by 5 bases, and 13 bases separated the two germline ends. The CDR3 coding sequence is TGTGCCAGCAGCCGGGAGGCGGGGACTGAAGCTTTCTTT. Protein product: CASSREAGTEAFF.

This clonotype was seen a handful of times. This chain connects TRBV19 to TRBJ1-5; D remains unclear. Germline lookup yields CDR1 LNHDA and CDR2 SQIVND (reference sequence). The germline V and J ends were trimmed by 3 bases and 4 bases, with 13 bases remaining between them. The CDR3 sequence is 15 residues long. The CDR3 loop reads CASSMGGSRNQPQHF. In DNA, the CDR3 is TGTGCCAGTAGTATGGGAGGCAGTCGAAATCAGCCCCAGCATTTT. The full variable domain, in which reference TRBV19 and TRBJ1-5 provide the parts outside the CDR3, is DGGITQSPKYLFRKEGQNVTLSCEQNLNHDAMYWYRQDPGQGLRLIYYSQIVNDFQKGDIAEGYSVSREKKESFPLTVTSAQKNPTAFYLCASSMGGSRNQPQHFGDGTRLSIL.

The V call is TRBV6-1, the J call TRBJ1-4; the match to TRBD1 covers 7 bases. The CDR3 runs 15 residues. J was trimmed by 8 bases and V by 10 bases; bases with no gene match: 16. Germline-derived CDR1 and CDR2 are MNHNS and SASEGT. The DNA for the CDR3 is TGTGCCATCAGCGGTGGGACAGCCCAGAGGGAAAAACTGTTTTTT. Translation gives CAISGGTAQREKLFF.

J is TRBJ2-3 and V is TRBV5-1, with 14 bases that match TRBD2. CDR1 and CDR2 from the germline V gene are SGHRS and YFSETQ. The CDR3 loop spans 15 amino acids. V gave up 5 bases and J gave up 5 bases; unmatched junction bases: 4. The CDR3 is CASRTSGRAGDTQYF. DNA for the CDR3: TGCGCCAGCAGGACTAGCGGGAGGGCAGGAGATACGCAGTATTTT.

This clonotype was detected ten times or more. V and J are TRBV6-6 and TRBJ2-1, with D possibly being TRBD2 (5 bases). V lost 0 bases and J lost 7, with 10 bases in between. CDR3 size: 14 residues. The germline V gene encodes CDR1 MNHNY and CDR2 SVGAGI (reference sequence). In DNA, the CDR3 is TGTGCCAGCAGTTACTCGATACTAGAGAATGAGCAGTTCTTC. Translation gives CASSYSILENEQFF.

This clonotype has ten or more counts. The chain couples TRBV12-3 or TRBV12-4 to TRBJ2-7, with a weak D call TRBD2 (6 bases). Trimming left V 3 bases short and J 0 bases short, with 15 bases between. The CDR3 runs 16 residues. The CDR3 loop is CASSLGERAPSYEQYF. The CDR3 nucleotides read TGTGCCAGCAGTTTGGGCGAGCGGGCGCCCTCCTACGAGCAGTACTTC.

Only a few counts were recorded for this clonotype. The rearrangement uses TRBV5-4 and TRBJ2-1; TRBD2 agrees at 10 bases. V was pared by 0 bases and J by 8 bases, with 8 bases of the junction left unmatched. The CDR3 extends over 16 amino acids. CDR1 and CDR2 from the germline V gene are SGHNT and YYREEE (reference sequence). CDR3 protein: CASSLDLAGEFDEQFF. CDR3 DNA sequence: TGTGCCAGCAGCTTGGATCTAGCGGGAGAGTTTGATGAGCAGTTCTTC.